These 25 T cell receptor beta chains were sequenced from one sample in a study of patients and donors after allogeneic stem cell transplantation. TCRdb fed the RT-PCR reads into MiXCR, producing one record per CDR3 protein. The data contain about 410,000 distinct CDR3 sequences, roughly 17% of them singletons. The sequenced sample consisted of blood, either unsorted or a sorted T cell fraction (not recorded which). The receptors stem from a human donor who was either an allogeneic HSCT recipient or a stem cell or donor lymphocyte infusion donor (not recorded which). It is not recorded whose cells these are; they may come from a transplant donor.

DNA of the CDR3: TGTGCCAGCAGCCCGCTGACTAGCGGAAACTACAATGAGCAGTTCTTC. Protein sequence: CASSPLTSGNYNEQFF. V is TRBV7-9 and J is TRBJ2-1; TRBD2 matches at 9 bases. J gave up 3 bases and V 5 bases, and 8 bases lay outside the gene matches. Germline-derived CDR1 and CDR2 are SEHNR and FQNEAQ (reference sequence). This CDR3 has 16 residues.

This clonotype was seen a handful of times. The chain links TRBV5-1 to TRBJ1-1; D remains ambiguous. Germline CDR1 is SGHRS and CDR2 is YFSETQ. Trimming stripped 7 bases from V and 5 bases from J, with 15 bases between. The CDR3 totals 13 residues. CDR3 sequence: CASHERLTTEAFF. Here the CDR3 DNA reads TGCGCCAGCCACGAACGGTTAACGACTGAAGCTTTCTTT.

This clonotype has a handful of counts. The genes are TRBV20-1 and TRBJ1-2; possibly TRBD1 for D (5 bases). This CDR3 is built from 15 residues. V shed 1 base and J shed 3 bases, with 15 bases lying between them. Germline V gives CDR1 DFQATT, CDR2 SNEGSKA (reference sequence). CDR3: CSARVRDGTDYGYTF. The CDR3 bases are TGCAGTGCTAGAGTCAGGGACGGGACTGACTATGGCTACACCTTC.

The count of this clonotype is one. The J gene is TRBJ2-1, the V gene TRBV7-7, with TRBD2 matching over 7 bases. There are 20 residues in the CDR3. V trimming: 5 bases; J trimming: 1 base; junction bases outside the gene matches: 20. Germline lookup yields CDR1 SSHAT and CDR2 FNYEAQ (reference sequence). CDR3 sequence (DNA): TGTGCCAGCAGCCAATATTCCCTCCTCGGGCTAGCGGATTCCTACAATGAGCAGTTCTTC. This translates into CASSQYSLLGLADSYNEQFF.

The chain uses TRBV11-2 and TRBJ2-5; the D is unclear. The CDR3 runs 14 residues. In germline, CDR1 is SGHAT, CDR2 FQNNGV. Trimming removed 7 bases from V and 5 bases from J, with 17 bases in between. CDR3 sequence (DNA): TGTGCCAGCACTTCCGTCGACGAGCGTGAGACCCAGTACTTC. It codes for CASTSVDERETQYF.

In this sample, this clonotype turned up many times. The CDR3 reads CSGQEQETQYF. CDR3 coding DNA: TGCAGCGGACAGGAGCAAGAGACCCAGTACTTC. J is TRBJ2-5 and V is TRBV29-1; TRBD1 is a possible D gene (6 bases). V was cut by 7 bases and J by 2 bases, with 8 bases left in between. This CDR3 has 11 amino acids. Germline loops: CDR1 SQVTM, CDR2 ANQGSEA.

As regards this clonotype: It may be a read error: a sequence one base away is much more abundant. The CDR3, as DNA: TGCAGTGCTAGTTCGAGCGGGAGTCGTAAGCAGTTCTTC. Protein: CSASSSGSRKQFF. This chain uses TRBV20-1 with TRBJ2-1; 8 nucleotides agree with TRBD2. Germline loops: CDR1 DFQATT, CDR2 SNEGSKA (reference sequence). This CDR3 spans 13 amino acids. The J segment lost 11 bases and the V segment lost 3 bases, leaving 9 bases of the junction unmatched.

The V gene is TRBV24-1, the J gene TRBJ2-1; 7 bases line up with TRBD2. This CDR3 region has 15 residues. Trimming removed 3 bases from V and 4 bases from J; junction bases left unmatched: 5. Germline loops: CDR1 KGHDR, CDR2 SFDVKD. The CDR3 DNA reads TGTGCCACCAGTGATGGGCTAGCGGAGTACAATGAGCAGTTCTTC. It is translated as CATSDGLAEYNEQFF.

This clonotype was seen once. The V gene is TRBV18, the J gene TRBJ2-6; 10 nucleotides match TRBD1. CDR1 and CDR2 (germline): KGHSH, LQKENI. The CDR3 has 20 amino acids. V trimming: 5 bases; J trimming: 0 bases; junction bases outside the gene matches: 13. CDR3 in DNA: TGTGCCAGCTCATATGATGCCGGGACAGGGGCCCCCTCTGGGGCCAACGTCCTGACTTTC. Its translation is CASSYDAGTGAPSGANVLTF.

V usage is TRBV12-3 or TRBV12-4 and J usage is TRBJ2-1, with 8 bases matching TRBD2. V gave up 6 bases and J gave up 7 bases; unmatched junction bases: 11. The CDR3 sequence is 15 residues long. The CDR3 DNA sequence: TGTGCCAGCAGACACCCGGGACTAGAGGCGAATGAGCAGTTCTTC. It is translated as CASRHPGLEANEQFF.

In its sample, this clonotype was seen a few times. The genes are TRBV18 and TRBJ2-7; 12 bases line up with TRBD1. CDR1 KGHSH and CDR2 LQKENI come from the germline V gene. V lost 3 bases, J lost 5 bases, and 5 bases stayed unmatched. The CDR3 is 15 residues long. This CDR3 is CASSPGTGGRDEQYF. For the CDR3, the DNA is TGTGCCAGCTCACCCGGGACAGGGGGCCGGGACGAGCAGTACTTC.

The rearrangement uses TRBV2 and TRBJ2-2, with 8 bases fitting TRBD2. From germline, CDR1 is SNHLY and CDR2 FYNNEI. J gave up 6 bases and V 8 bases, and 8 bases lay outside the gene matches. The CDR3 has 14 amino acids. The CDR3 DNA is TGTGCCAGCGCGCTAGCGGGCGGGTCCGGGGAGCTGTTTTTT. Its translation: CASALAGGSGELFF.

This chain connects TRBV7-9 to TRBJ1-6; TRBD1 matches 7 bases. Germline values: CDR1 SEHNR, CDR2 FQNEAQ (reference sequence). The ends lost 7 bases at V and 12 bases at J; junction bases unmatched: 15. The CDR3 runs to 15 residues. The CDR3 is CASILGTAPMKPLHF. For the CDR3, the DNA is TGTGCCAGCATCTTGGGGACAGCCCCGATGAAACCCCTCCACTTT.

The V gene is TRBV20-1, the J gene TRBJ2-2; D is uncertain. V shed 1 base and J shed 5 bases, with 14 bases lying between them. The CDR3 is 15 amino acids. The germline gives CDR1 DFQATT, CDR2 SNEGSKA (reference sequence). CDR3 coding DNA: TGCAGTGCTAGAGCGGTGCCGCGGTTGACCGGGGAGCTGTTTTTT. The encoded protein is CSARAVPRLTGELFF.

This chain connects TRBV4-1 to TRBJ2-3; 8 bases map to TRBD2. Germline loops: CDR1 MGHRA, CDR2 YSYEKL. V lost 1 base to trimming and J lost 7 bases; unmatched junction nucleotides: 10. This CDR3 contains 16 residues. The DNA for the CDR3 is TGCGCCAGCAGCCAAGTCTCTGCGGGAGGTCTATATACGCAGTATTTT. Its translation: CASSQVSAGGLYTQYF.

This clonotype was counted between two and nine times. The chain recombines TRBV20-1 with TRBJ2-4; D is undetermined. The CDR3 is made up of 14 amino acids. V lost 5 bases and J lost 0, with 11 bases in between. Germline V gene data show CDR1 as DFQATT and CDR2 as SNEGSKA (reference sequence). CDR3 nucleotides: TGCAGTGCTCCAGGTACTCTAGCCAAAAACATTCAGTACTTC. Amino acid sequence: CSAPGTLAKNIQYF.

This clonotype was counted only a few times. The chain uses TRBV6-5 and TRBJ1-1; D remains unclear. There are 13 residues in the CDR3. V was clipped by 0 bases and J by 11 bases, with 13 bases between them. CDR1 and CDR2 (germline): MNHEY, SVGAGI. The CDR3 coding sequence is TGTGCCAGCAGTTACTCGTTCAGCTCTGGGGCTTTCTTT. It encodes CASSYSFSSGAFF.

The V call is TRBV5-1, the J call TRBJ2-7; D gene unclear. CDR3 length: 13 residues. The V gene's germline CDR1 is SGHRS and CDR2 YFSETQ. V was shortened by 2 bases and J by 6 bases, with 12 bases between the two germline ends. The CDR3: CASSFPTTGEQYF. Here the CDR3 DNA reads TGCGCCAGCAGCTTCCCGACAACCGGCGAGCAGTACTTC.

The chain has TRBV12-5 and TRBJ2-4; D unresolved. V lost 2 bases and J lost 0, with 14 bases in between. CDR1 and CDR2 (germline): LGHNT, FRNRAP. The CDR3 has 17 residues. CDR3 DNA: TGTGCTAGTGGTTTGAACCGGAACCTTCTAGCCAAAAACATTCAGTACTTC. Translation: CASGLNRNLLAKNIQYF.

CDR3 in DNA: TGTGCCAGCAGCCCCCCAGGCGGGTCAGGGGAGCAGTACTTC. Its translation is CASSPPGGSGEQYF. The V call is TRBV7-9, the J call TRBJ2-7; D tentatively fits TRBD1 or TRBD2 (5 bases each). CDR3 length: 14 amino acids. Trimming pared 5 bases from V and 7 bases from J, leaving 18 bases between. Germline CDR1 and CDR2: SEHNR and FQNEAQ (reference sequence).

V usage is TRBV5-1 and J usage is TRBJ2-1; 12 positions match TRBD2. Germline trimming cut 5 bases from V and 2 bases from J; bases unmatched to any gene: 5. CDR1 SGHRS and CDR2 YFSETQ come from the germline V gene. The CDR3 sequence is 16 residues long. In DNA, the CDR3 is TGCGCCAGCAGTCGGACTAGCGGGACTCCCTACAATGAGCAGTTCTTC. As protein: CASSRTSGTPYNEQFF. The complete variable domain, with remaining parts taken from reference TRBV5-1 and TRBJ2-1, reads KAGVTQTPRYLIKTRGQQVTLSCSPISGHRSVSWYQQTPGQGLQFLFEYFSETQRNKGNFPGRFSGRQFSNSRSEMNVSTLELGDSALYLCASSRTSGTPYNEQFFGPGTRLTVL.

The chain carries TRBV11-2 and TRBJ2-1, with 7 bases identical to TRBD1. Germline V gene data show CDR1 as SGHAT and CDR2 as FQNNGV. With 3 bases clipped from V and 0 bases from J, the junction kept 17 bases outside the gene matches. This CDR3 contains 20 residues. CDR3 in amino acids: CASSLNRGRLIPSSYNEQFF. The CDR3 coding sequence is TGTGCCAGCAGCTTGAACAGGGGACGACTTATCCCGAGCTCCTACAATGAGCAGTTCTTC.

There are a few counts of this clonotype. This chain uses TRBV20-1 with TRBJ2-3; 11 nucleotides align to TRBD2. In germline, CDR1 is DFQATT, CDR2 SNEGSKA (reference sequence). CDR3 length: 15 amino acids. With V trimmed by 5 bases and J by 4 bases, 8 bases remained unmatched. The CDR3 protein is CSASRGGLAADTQYF. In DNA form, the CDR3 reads TGCAGTGCTTCCCGGGGGGGACTAGCGGCAGATACGCAGTATTTT.

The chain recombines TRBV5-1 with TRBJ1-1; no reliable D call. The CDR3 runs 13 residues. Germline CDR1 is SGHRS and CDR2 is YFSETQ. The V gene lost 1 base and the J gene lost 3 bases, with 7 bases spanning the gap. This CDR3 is CASSLRPDTEAFF. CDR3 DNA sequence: TGCGCCAGCAGCTTGAGGCCGGACACTGAAGCTTTCTTT. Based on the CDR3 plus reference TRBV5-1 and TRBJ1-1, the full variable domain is KAGVTQTPRYLIKTRGQQVTLSCSPISGHRSVSWYQQTPGQGLQFLFEYFSETQRNKGNFPGRFSGRQFSNSRSEMNVSTLELGDSALYLCASSLRPDTEAFFGQGTRLTVV.

CDR3 region: CASSVDGNSYEQYF. For the CDR3, the DNA is TGTGCCAGCAGCGTAGATGGGAACTCCTACGAGCAGTACTTC. The J gene is TRBJ2-7, the V gene TRBV9; D gene unclear. The CDR3 has 14 amino acids. Germline V gene lookup returns CDR1 SGDLS and CDR2 YYNGEE. V dropped 0 bases and J dropped 0 bases, with 7 bases sitting between them.